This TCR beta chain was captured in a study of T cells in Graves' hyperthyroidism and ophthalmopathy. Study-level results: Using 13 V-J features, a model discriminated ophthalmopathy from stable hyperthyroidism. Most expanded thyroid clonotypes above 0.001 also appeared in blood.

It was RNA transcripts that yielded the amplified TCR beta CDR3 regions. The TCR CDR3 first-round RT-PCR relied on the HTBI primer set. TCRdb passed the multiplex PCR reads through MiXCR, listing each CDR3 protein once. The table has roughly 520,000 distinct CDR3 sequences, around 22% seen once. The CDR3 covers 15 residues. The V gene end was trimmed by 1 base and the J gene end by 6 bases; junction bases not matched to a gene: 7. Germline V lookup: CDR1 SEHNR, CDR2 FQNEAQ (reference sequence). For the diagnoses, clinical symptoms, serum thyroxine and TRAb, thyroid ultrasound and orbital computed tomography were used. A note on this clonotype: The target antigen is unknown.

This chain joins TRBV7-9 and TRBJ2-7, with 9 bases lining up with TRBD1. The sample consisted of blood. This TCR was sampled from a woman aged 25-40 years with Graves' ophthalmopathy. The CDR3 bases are TGTGCCAGCAGCTTAGATTGGACAGGGGACACCGAGCAGTACTTC. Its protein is CASSLDWTGDTEQYF.